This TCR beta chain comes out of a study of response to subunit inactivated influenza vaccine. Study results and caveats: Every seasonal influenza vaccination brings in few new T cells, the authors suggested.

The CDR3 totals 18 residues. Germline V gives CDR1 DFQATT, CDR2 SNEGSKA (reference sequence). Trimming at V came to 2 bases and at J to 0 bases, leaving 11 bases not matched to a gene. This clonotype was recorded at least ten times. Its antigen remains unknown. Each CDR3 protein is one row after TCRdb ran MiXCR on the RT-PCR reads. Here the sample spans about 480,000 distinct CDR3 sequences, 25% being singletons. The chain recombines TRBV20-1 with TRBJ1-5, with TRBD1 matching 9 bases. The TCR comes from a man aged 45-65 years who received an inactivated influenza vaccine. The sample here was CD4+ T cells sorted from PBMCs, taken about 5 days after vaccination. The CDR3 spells CSARIPPGQGNSNQPQHF. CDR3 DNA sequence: TGCAGTGCTAGAATCCCTCCGGGACAGGGAAATAGCAATCAGCCCCAGCATTTT.